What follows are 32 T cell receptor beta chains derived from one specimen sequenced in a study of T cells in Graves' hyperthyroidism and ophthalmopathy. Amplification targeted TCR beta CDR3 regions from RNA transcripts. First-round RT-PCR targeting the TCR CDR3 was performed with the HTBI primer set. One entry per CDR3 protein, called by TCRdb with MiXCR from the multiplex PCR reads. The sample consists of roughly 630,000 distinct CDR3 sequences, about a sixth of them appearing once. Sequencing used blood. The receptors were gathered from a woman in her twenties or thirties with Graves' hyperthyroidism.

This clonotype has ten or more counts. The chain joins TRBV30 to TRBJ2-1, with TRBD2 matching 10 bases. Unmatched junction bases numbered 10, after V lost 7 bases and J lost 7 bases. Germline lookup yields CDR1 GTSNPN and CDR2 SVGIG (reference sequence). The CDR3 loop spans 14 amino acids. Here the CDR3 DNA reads TGTGCCTTGAGAGCGGGAGGGCCGGGGAATGAGCAGTTCTTC. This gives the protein CALRAGGPGNEQFF.

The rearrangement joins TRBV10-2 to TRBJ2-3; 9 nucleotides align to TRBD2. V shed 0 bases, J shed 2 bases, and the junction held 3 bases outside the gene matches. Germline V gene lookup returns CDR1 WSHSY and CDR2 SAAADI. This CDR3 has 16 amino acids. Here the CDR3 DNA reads TGCGCCAGCAGTGAGTCTGCGGGAGGGCCCACAGATACGCAGTATTTT. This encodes CASSESAGGPTDTQYF.

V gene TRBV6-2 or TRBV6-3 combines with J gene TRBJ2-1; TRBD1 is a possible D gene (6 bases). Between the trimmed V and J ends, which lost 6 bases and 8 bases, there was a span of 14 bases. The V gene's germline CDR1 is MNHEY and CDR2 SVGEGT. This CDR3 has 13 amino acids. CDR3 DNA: TGTGCCAGCAGGGCAGGGGCACCTTATGAGCAGTTCTTC. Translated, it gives CASRAGAPYEQFF.

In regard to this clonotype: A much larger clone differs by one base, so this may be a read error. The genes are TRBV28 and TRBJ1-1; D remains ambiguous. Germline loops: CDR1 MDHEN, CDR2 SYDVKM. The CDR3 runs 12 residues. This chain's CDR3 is CASGLLVAEAFF. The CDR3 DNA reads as TGTGCCAGCGGTTTGCTGGTCGCTGAAGCTTTCTTT.

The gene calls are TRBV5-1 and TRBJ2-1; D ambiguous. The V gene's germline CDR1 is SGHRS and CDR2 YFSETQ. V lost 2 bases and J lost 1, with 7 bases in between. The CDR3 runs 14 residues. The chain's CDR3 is CASSFDLSYNEQFF. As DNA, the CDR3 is TGCGCCAGCAGCTTCGACCTTTCCTACAATGAGCAGTTCTTC. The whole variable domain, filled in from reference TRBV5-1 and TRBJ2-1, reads KAGVTQTPRYLIKTRGQQVTLSCSPISGHRSVSWYQQTPGQGLQFLFEYFSETQRNKGNFPGRFSGRQFSNSRSEMNVSTLELGDSALYLCASSFDLSYNEQFFGPGTRLTVL.

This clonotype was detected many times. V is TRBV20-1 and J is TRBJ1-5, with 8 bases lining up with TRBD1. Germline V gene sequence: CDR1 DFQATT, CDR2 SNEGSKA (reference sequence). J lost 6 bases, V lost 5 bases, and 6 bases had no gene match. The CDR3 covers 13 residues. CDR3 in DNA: TGCAGTGCTCAGGACAGGGTGGGTCAGCCCCAGCATTTT. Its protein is CSAQDRVGQPQHF.

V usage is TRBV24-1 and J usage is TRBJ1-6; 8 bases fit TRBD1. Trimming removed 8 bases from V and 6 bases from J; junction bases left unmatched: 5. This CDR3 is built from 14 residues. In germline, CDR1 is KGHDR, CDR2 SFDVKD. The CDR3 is CATTKTGANSPLHF. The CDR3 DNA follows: TGTGCCACCACAAAGACAGGGGCTAATTCACCCCTCCACTTT.

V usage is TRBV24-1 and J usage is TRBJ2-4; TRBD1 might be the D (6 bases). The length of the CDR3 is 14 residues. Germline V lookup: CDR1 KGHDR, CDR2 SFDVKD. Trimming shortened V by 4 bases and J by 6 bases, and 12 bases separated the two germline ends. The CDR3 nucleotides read TGTGCCACCAGTGAGAGGGACACGGGAAACATTCAGTACTTC. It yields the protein CATSERDTGNIQYF.

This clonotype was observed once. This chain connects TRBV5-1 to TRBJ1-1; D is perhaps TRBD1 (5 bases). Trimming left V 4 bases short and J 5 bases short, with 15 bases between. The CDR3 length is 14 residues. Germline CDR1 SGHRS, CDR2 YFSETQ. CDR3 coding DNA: TGCGCCAGCAGCCGTGGGGGGGGGGAGACTGAAGCTTTCTTT. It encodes CASSRGGGETEAFF. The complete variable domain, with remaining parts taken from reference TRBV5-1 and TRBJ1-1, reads KAGVTQTPRYLIKTRGQQVTLSCSPISGHRSVSWYQQTPGQGLQFLFEYFSETQRNKGNFPGRFSGRQFSNSRSEMNVSTLELGDSALYLCASSRGGGETEAFFGQGTRLTVV.

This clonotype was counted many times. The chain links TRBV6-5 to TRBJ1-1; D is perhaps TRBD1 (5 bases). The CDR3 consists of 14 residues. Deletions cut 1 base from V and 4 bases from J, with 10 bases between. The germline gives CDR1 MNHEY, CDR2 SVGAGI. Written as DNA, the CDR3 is TGTGCCAGCAGTTACTTTCAGGGTTCCACTGAAGCTTTCTTT. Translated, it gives CASSYFQGSTEAFF.

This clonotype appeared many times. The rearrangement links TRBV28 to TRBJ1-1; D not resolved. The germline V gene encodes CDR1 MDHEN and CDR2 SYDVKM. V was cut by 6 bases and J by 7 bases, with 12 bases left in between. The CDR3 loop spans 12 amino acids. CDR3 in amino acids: CASSSRTFEAFF. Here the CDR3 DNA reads TGTGCCAGCAGCTCAAGGACGTTTGAAGCTTTCTTT.

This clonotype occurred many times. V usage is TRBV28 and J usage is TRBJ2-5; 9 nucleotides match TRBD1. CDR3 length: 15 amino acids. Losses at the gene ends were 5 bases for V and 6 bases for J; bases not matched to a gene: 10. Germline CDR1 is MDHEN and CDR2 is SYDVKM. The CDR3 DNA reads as TGTGCCAGCAGTCGAATACAGGGGGCGAGGCAGACCCAGTACTTC. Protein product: CASSRIQGARQTQYF.

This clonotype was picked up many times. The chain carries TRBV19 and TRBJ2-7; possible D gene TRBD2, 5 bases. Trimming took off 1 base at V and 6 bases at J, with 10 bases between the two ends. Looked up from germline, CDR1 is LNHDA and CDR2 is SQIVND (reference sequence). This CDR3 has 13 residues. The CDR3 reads CASSIATAGEQYF. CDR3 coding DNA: TGTGCCAGTAGTATAGCCACGGCGGGCGAGCAGTACTTC.

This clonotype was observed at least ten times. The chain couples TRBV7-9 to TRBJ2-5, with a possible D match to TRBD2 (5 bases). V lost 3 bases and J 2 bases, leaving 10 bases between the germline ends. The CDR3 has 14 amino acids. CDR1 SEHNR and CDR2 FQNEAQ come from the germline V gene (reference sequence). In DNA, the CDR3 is TGTGCCAGCAGCTTTACAGCGGTGCAAGAGACCCAGTACTTC. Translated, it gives CASSFTAVQETQYF.

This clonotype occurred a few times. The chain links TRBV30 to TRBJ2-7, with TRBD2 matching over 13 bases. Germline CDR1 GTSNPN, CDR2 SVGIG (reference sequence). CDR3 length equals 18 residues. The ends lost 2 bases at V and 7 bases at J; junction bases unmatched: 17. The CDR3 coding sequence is TGTGCCTGGAGTACCGGGACTAGCGGGACCTCCGAAGGGGCTGAGCAGTACTTC. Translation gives CAWSTGTSGTSEGAEQYF.

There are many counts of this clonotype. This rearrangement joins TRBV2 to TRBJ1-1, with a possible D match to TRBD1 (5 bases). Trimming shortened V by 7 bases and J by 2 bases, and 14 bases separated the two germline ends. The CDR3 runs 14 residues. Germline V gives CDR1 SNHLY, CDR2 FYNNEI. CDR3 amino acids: CASMWGSGNTEAFF. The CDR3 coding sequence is TGTGCCAGCATGTGGGGCTCGGGTAACACTGAAGCTTTCTTT.

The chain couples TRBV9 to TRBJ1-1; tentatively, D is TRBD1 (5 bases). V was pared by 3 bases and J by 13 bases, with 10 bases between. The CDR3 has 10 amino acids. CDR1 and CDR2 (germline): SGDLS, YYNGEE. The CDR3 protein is CASSGQKVFF. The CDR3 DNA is TGTGCCAGCAGCGGACAGAAGGTTTTCTTT.

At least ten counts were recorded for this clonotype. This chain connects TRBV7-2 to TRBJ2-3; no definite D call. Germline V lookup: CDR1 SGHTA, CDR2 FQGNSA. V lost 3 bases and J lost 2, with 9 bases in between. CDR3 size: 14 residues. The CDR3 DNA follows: TGTGCCAGCAGCTTGATCGAGAACACAGATACGCAGTATTTT. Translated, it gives CASSLIENTDTQYF.

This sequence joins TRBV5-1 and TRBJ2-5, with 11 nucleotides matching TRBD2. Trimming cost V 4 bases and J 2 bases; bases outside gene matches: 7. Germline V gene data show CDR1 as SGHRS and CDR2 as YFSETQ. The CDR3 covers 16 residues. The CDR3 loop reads CASSPGVAGGQETQYF. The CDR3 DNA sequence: TGCGCCAGCAGCCCCGGAGTAGCGGGGGGGCAAGAGACCCAGTACTTC.

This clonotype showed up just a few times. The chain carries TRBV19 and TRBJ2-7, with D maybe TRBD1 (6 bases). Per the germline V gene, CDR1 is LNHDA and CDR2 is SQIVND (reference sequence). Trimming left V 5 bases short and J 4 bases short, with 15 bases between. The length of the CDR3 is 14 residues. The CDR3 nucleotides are TGTGCCAGTAGTCCTGACAGGAGCGCTTACGAGCAGTACTTC. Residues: CASSPDRSAYEQYF.

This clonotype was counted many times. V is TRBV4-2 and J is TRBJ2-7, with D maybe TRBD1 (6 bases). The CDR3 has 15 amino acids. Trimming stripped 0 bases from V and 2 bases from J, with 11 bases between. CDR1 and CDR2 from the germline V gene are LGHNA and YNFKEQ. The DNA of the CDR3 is TGTGCCAGCAGCCAAGATAGGGGGAGCCCCTACGAGCAGTACTTC. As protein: CASSQDRGSPYEQYF.

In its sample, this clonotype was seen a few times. The chain's CDR3 is CASNGGAGVGLNEQFF. The CDR3 DNA reads TGTGCCAGCAACGGAGGAGCGGGAGTAGGATTGAATGAGCAGTTCTTC. The chain links TRBV2 to TRBJ2-1; 8 positions match TRBD2. The CDR3 has 16 residues. Trimming removed 7 bases from V and 7 bases from J; junction bases left unmatched: 15. The germline CDR1 and CDR2 sequences are SNHLY and FYNNEI.

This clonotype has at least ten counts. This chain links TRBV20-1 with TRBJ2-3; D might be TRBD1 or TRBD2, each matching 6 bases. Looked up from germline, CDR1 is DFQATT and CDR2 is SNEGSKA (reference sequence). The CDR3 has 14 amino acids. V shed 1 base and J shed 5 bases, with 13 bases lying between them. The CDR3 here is CSARVRGDGDTQYF. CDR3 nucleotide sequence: TGCAGTGCTAGAGTTAGGGGGGATGGAGATACGCAGTATTTT.

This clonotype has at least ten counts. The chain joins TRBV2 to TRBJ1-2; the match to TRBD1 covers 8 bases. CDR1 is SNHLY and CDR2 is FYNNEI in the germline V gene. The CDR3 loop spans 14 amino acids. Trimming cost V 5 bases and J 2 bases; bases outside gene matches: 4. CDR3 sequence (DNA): TGTGCCAGCAGTCCAGGGGGCCCGAACTATGGCTACACCTTC. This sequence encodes CASSPGGPNYGYTF. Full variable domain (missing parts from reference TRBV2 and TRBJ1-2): EPEVTQTPSHQVTQMGQEVILRCVPISNHLYFYWYRQILGQKVEFLVSFYNNEISEKSEIFDDQFSVERPDGSNFTLKIRSTKLEDSAMYFCASSPGGPNYGYTFGSGTRLTVV.

The DNA for the CDR3 is TGCAGCGTCCCCGACAACTCTGGAAACACCATATATTTT. It yields the protein CSVPDNSGNTIYF. The genes are TRBV29-1 and TRBJ1-3; D call uncertain. V lost 6 bases to trimming and J lost 0 bases, with 9 bases between them. Germline CDR1 reads SQVTM; CDR2 reads ANQGSEA. The length of the CDR3 is 13 residues. Drawing the rest from reference TRBV29-1 and TRBJ1-3, the complete variable domain is SAVISQKPSRDICQRGTSLTIQCQVDSQVTMMFWYRQQPGQSLTLIATANQGSEATYESGFVIDKFPISRPNLTFSTLTVSNMSPEDSSIYLCSVPDNSGNTIYFGEGSWLTVV.

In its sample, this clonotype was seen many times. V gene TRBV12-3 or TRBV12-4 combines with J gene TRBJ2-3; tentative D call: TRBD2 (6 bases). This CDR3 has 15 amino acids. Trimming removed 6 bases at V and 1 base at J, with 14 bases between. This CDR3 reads CASRRLVLGTDTQYF. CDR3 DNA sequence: TGTGCCAGCAGGCGACTAGTGTTGGGCACAGATACGCAGTATTTT.

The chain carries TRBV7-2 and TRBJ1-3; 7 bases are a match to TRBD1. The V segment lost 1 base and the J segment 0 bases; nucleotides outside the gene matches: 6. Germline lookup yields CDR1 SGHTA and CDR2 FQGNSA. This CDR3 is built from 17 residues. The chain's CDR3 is CASSLDVGTASGNTIYF. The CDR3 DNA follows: TGTGCCAGCAGCTTAGATGTCGGGACAGCCTCTGGAAACACCATATATTTT.

The CDR3 protein is CASSLRGTTGLAGFPTGELFF. The CDR3 nucleotides are TGTGCCAGCAGTTTGAGGGGAACCACGGGACTAGCGGGATTCCCCACCGGGGAGCTGTTTTTT. The chain links TRBV27 to TRBJ2-2; TRBD2 aligns across 13 bases. Germline assignment: CDR1 MNHEY and CDR2 SMNVEV (reference sequence). This CDR3 comprises 21 residues. The V gene end was trimmed by 3 bases and the J gene end by 4 bases; junction bases not matched to a gene: 17.

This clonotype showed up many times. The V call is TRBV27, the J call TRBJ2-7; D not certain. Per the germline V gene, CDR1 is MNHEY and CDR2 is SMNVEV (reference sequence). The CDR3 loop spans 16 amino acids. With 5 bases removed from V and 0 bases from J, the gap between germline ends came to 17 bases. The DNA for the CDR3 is TGTGCCAGCAGTCCCGCATCAGGCGCCAGCTCCTACGAGCAGTACTTC. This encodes CASSPASGASSYEQYF.

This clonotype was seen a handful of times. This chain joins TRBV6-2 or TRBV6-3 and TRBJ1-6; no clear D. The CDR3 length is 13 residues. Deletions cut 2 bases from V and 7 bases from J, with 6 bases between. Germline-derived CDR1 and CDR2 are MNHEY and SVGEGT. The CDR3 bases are TGTGCCAGCAGTTACACAGCCAATTCACCCCTCCACTTT. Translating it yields CASSYTANSPLHF.

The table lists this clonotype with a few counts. The CDR3: CSARVPGPENYNEQFF. The CDR3 DNA follows: TGCAGTGCTAGAGTTCCGGGACCAGAGAACTACAATGAGCAGTTCTTC. V is TRBV20-1 and J is TRBJ2-1; either TRBD1 or TRBD2 may supply D (5 bases each). Germline CDR1 DFQATT, CDR2 SNEGSKA (reference sequence). The V and J ends lost 1 base and 3 bases respectively, with 16 bases between them. The CDR3 length is 16 residues.

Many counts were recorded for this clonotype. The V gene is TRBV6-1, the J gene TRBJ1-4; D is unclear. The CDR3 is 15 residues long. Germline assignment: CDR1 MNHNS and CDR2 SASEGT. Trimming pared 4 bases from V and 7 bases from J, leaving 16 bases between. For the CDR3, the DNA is TGTGCCAGCAGTGGCTCACAGCAGAGACGTGAAAAACTGTTTTTT. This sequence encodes CASSGSQQRREKLFF.